This T cell receptor beta chain was sequenced in a study of blood T cell repertoires in COVID-19 (dated by TCRdb to the early 2020s). The study in broad terms: Collaborator samples came from the United States, Italy and Spain and covered acute and convalescent phases of COVID-19. The repertoires were released in a freely available public database meant as a resource for research on the immune response to SARS-CoV-2. The prospective study material was composed of cDNA or gDNA derived from T cells, B-cell-depleted T cells, or PBMCs. Subjects who had been exposed to COVID-19, were actively infected with it, or had recovered from it provided the deeply sampled blood TCRbeta repertoires that made up the dataset. The samples were drawn from two sources: the first 160 participants of the ongoing ImmuneRACE study, and approximately 1,300 subjects contributed by 6 global collaborators. Where HLA class I and class II types were available, the types were taken from metadata supplied by the sample provider, not from assay-based typing. Sample metadata almost always included a de-identified subject ID, COVID-19 status, age in years and sex.

The CDR3 runs 13 amino acids, cysteine and phenylalanine included. The CDR3 DNA has 39 bases and is translated from base 1. CDR1 and CDR2 were assigned from the germline V gene as KGHSH and LQKENI. Unmatched junction bases come to 3, with V trimmed by 5 bases and J by 5 bases. In the case of this clone: It has no known antigen specificity. Base qualities are not recorded, but no much larger clone differs from it by a single base.

Participants in the prospective study were enrolled through a virtual design, were aged roughly 18 to 95 years, and lived in fewer than 30 United States geographic areas. In the prospective study, cohorts were assigned on the basis of participant-reported clinical history obtained from a screening survey and a study questionnaire. Recovered participants in ImmuneRACE Cohort 3 were defined as having two consecutive negative NP/OP PCR tests, clearance from a healthcare professional, or resolution of symptoms. Mobile phlebotomists in the prospective study collected whole blood, serum and a nasopharyngeal or oropharyngeal swab from every participant. Additional blood draws and questionnaires over an approximately two-month period could optionally be provided by prospective study participants. Before DNA extraction, blood samples from the prospective study were shipped at room temperature or frozen.

TCRbeta CDR3 regions were amplified from genomic DNA by means of the immunoSEQ Assay, a bias-controlled multiplex PCR. Regarding the original processing steps: Within the assay, amplification of reference gene primers was used to estimate how many nucleated cells each sample contained. Sequence reads were collapsed and filtered to measure the absolute abundance of every unique TCRbeta CDR3 rearrangement. For each sample, productive Simpson clonality was calculated as the square root of Simpson's diversity index across productive rearrangements. Held by TCRdb, this immuneACCESS table contains in-frame sequences only and omits some clones. Under half of the omission traces to an unresolved V gene where checked; the cause of the rest is unknown. That table is the source of V, J and clone size, and D and trimming were worked out from the DNA. A total of about 100,000 clones appear in this sample, approximately 86% of them only once. Of the sample, 2% to 3% is held by the ten largest clones.

What the work shows at the level of the full study, not this receptor alone: The quantity of clinical and demographic metadata differed by source and by participant and was supplied without curation.

The source material was PBMCs or T cells enriched from blood (not recorded which). This TCR came from a woman aged 50 to 65 who had recovered from COVID-19. The chain employs TRBV18 and TRBJ1-2, with 9 central nucleotides matching TRBD1. This receptor carries the CDR3 CASSEQGAYGYTF. The DNA reads as follows: TGTGCCAGCTCAGAACAGGGGGCGTATGGCTACACCTTC.